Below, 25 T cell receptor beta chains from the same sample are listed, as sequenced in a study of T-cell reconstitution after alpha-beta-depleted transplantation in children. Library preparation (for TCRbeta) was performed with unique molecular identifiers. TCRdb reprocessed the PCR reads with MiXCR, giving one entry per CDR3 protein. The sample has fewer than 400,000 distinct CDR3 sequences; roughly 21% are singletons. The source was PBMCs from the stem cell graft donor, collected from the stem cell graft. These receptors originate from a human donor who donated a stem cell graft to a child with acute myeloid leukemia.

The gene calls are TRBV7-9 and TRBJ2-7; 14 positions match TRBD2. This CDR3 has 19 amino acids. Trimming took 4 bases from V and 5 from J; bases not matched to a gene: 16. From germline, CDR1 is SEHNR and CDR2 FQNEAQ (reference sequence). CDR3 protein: CASSSGLAGGILWSDEQYF. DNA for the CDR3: TGTGCCAGCAGCTCTGGACTAGCGGGAGGTATCCTCTGGAGCGACGAGCAGTACTTC.

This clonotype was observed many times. CDR3 in DNA: TGCAGTGCAGACCGGGACCCCACAGATACGCAGTATTTT. Amino acid sequence: CSADRDPTDTQYF. This chain joins TRBV20-1 and TRBJ2-3; the D call may be TRBD1 or TRBD2 (5 bases each). CDR1 DFQATT and CDR2 SNEGSKA come from the germline V gene (reference sequence). The CDR3 runs to 13 residues. Trimming cost V 6 bases and J 2 bases, with 12 bases left between them.

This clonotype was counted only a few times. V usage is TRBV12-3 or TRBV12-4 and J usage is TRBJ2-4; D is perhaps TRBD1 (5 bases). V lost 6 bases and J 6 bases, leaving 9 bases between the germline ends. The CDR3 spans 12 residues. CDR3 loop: CASSNDRNIQYF. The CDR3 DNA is TGTGCCAGCAGCAATGACAGAAACATTCAGTACTTC.

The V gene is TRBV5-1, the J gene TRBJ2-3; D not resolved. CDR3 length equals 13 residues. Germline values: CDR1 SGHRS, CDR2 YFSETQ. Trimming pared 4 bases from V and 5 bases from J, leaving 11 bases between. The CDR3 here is CASSPFEGDTQYF. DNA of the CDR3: TGCGCCAGCAGCCCTTTTGAAGGAGATACGCAGTATTTT.

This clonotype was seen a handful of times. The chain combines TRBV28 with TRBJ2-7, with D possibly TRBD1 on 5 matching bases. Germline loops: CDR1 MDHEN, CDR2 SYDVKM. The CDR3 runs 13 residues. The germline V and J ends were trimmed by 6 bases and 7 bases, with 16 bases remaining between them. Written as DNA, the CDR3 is TGTGCCAGCAGATCAGGGCGCGCCGGGGAGCAGTACTTC. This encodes CASRSGRAGEQYF.

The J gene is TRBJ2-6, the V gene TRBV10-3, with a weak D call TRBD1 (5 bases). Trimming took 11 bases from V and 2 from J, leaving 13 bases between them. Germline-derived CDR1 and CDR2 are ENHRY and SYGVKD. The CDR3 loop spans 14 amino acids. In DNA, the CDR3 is TGTGCCTCGACTGGGGCAACTGGGGCCAACGTCCTGACTTTC. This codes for CASTGATGANVLTF.

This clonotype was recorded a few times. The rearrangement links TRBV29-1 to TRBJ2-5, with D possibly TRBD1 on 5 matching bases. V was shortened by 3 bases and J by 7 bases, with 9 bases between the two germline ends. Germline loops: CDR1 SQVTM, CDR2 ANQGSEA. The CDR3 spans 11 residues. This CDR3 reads CSVDWQGTQYF. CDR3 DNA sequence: TGCAGCGTTGATTGGCAGGGGACCCAGTACTTC.

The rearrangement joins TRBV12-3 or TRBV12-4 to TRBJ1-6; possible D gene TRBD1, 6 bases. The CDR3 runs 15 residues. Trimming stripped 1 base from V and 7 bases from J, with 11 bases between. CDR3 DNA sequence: TGTGCCAGCAGTTTAGTTGGGGGCCTCAATTCACCCCTCCACTTT. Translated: CASSLVGGLNSPLHF.

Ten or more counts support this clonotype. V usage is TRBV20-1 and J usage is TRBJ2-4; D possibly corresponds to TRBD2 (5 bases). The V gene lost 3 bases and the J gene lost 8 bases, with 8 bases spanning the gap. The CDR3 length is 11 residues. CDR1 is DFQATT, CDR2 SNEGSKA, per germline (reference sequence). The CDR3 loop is CSASPGDIQYF. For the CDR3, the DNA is TGCAGTGCTAGCCCCGGGGACATTCAGTACTTC.

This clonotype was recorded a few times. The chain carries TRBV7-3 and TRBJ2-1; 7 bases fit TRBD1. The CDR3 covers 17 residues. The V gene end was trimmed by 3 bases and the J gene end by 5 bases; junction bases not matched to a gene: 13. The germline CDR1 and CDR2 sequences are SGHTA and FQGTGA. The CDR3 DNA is TGTGCCAGCAGCTTGACGAAGATTACAGGGGTTGACAATGAGCAGTTCTTC. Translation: CASSLTKITGVDNEQFF.

The CDR3: CATSRRLASSYNEQFF. In DNA, the CDR3 is TGTGCCACCAGCAGACGCCTAGCGAGCTCCTACAATGAGCAGTTCTTC. V gene TRBV15 combines with J gene TRBJ2-1; TRBD2 is a possible D gene (6 bases). The CDR3 consists of 16 residues. Germline loops: CDR1 LNHNV, CDR2 YYDKDF (reference sequence). Trimming stripped 2 bases from V and 0 bases from J, with 11 bases between.

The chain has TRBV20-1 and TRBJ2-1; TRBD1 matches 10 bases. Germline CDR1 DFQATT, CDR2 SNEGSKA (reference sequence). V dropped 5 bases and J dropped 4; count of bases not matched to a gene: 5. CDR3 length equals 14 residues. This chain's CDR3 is CSAAPGQGYNEQFF. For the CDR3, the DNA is TGCAGTGCTGCCCCGGGACAGGGGTACAATGAGCAGTTCTTC.

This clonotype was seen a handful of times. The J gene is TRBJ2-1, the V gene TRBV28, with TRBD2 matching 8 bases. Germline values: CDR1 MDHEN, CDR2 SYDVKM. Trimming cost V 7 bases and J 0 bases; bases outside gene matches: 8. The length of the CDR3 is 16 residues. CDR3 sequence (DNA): TGTGCCAGCAAGGACGGGAGGGCACCCTCCTACAATGAGCAGTTCTTC. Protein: CASKDGRAPSYNEQFF.

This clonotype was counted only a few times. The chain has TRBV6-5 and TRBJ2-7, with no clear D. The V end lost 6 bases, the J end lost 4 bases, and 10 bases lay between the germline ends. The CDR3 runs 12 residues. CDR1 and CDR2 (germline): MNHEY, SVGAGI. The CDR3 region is CASSQMGYEQYF. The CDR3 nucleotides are TGTGCCAGCAGCCAGATGGGGTACGAGCAGTACTTC.

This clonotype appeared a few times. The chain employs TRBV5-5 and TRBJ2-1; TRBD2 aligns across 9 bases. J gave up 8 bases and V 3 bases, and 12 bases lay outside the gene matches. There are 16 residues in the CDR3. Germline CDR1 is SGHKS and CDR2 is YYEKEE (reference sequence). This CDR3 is CASSSRGSGSGDEQFF. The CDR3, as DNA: TGTGCCAGCAGCTCCAGGGGTAGCGGGAGTGGTGATGAGCAGTTCTTC. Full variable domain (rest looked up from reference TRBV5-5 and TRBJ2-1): DAGVTQSPTHLIKTRGQQVTLRCSPISGHKSVSWYQQVLGQGPQFIFQYYEKEERGRGNFPDRFSARQFPNYSSELNVNALLLGDSALYLCASSSRGSGSGDEQFFGPGTRLTVL.

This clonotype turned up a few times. CDR3 sequence: CSARIRGANSYEQFF. In nucleotides, the CDR3 is TGCAGTGCTAGAATTCGGGGGGCGAATAGTTATGAGCAGTTCTTC. This chain connects TRBV20-1 to TRBJ2-1, with a weak D call TRBD2 (7 bases). Trimming shortened V by 2 bases and J by 8 bases, and 19 bases separated the two germline ends. Per the germline V gene, CDR1 is DFQATT and CDR2 is SNEGSKA (reference sequence). There are 15 residues in the CDR3.

CDR3 in DNA: TGTGCCAGCAGCTTAGCGGGCAGGGGATCGACAGATACGCAGTATTTT. Amino acids: CASSLAGRGSTDTQYF. This chain joins TRBV11-2 and TRBJ2-3, with D possibly matching TRBD1 (6 bases). This CDR3 is 16 amino acids long. The V end was cut by 1 base, the J end by 3 bases, with 14 bases between. Looked up from germline, CDR1 is SGHAT and CDR2 is FQNNGV.

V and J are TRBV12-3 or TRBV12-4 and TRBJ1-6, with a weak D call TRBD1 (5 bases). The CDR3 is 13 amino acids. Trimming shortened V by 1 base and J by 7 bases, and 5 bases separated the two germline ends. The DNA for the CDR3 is TGTGCCAGCAGTTTAGACAGGAATTCACCCCTCCACTTT. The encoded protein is CASSLDRNSPLHF.

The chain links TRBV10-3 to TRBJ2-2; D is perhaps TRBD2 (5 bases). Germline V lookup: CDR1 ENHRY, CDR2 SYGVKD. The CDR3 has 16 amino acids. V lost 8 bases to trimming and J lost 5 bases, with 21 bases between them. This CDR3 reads CAIPRPTGSPTGELFF. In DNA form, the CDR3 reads TGTGCCATCCCAAGGCCTACGGGATCTCCAACCGGGGAGCTGTTTTTT.

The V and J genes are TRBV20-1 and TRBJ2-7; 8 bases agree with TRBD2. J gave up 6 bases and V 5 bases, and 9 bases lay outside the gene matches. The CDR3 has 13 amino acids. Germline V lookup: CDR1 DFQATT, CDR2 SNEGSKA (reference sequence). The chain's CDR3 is CSAPGGGISEQYF. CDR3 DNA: TGCAGTGCTCCCGGGGGGGGGATCTCCGAGCAGTACTTC.

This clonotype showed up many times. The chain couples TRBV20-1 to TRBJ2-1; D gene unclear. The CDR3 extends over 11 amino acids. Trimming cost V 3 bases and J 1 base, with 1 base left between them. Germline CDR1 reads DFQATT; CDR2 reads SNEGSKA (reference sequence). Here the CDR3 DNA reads TGCAGTGCTAGTTCCTACAATGAGCAGTTCTTC. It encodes CSASSYNEQFF.

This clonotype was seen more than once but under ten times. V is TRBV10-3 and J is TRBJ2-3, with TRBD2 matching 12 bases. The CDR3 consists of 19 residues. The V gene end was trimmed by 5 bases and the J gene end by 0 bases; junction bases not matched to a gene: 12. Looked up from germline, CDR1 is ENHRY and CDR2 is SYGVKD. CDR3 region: CAISPGLAGVKASTDTQYF. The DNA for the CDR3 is TGTGCCATCAGTCCGGGACTAGCGGGCGTGAAGGCTAGCACAGATACGCAGTATTTT.

CDR3 sequence (DNA): TGCAGTGCTAGCCGGACAAGAAATGAAAAACTGTTTTTT. Amino acids: CSASRTRNEKLFF. This chain joins TRBV20-1 and TRBJ1-4; D may be TRBD1 (5 bases). From germline, CDR1 is DFQATT and CDR2 SNEGSKA (reference sequence). The CDR3 runs to 13 residues. The ends were cut back, 3 bases at V and 5 bases at J, with 10 bases in the middle.

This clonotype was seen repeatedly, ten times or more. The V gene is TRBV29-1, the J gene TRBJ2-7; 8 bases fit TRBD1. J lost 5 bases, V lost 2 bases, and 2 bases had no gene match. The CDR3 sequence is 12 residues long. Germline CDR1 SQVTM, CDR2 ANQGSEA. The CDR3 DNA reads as TGCAGCGTTGAACAGGGGGCGGACGAGCAGTACTTC. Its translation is CSVEQGADEQYF.

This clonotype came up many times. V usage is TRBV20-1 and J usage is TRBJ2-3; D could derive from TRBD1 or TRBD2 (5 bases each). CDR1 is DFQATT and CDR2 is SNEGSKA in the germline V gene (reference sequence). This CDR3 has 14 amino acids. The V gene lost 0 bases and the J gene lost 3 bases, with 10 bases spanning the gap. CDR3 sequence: CSARDPWGTDTQYF. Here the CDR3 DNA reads TGCAGTGCTAGAGATCCCTGGGGGACAGATACGCAGTATTTT.